A selection of T cell receptor beta chains follows, all from one sample in a study of blood T cell repertoires in COVID-19. Method: immunoSEQ multiplex PCR; TCRdb's copy keeps in-frame clones and lacks some. Here the sample spans 150,000 to 200,000 clones, roughly 93% being singletons. The material sequenced was peripheral blood. The receptor source for this set is a woman aged 55-70 years with COVID-19, enrolled during active disease. The CDR3 runs from the conserved cysteine through the conserved F or W. Each record gives: V gene, clone size, J gene, D gene, CDR3 DNA, CDR3 protein. The D gene is left open where the match is weak. The listing skips clone size in some rows; elsewhere it reads once, few, many or a size class.

v_call: TRBV27
clone_size: once
j_call: TRBJ1-5
d_call: .
cdr3_nt: TGTGCCAGCAGTCCCCTCCCACAGGGAGGCAATCAGCCCCAGCATTTT
cdr3_aa: CASSPLPQGGNQPQHF

v_call: TRBV5-4
clone_size: .
j_call: TRBJ2-7
d_call: TRBD1
cdr3_nt: TGTGCCAGCAGGAGCAGGGGGTCGTTCGAGCAGTACTTC
cdr3_aa: CASRSRGSFEQYF

v_call: TRBV7-9
clone_size: .
j_call: TRBJ2-7
d_call: .
cdr3_nt: TGTGCCAGCAGCTTAGTGTACCCCAGCTCCTACGAGCAGTACTTC
cdr3_aa: CASSLVYPSSYEQYF

v_call: TRBV6-1
clone_size: once
j_call: TRBJ1-2
d_call: TRBD1
cdr3_nt: TGTGCCAGCAGTGAAGCCATGACAGGGGACGACACCTTC
cdr3_aa: CASSEAMTGDDTF

v_call: TRBV4-2
clone_size: .
j_call: TRBJ2-2
d_call: .
cdr3_nt: TGTGCCAGCAGCCCCTCCCGGACAAGCACCGGGGAGCTGTTTTTT
cdr3_aa: CASSPSRTSTGELFF

v_call: TRBV7-2
clone_size: .
j_call: TRBJ1-5
d_call: TRBD1
cdr3_nt: TGTGCCAGCAGCTTTGACAGGGAAGTCCAGCCCCAGCATTTT
cdr3_aa: CASSFDREVQPQHF

v_call: TRBV7-9
clone_size: .
j_call: TRBJ2-2
d_call: TRBD1
cdr3_nt: TGTGCCAGCGGTAGGGGGCCTGGGAACACCGGGGAGCTGTTTTTT
cdr3_aa: CASGRGPGNTGELFF

v_call: TRBV15
clone_size: .
j_call: TRBJ1-6
d_call: .
cdr3_nt: TGTGCCACCAGCTCCCGCTTCGAGACAATGAGGGCTTCACCCCTCCACTTT
cdr3_aa: CATSSRFETMRASPLHF

v_call: TRBV3-1/TRBV3-2
clone_size: few
j_call: TRBJ1-1
d_call: .
cdr3_nt: TGTGCCAGCAGCCAAGAGGGGGGATGGCGCACTGAAGCTTTCTTT
cdr3_aa: CASSQEGGWRTEAFF

v_call: TRBV6-2/TRBV6-3
clone_size: .
j_call: TRBJ1-1
d_call: TRBD1
cdr3_nt: TGTGCCAGCAGCCGACAGGGGGTCTTGGGCACTGAAGCTTTCTTT
cdr3_aa: CASSRQGVLGTEAFF

v_call: TRBV5-1
clone_size: .
j_call: TRBJ2-1
d_call: TRBD2
cdr3_nt: TGCGCCAGCAGCTCCCTGACTAGCGGGGACTACAATGAGCAGTTCTTC
cdr3_aa: CASSSLTSGDYNEQFF

v_call: TRBV30
clone_size: .
j_call: TRBJ1-2
d_call: .
cdr3_nt: TGTGCCTGGAGGCTCAGGGATGGCTACACCTTC
cdr3_aa: CAWRLRDGYTF

v_call: TRBV6-1
clone_size: .
j_call: TRBJ2-7
d_call: TRBD2
cdr3_nt: TGTGCCAGCAGTGAGGGGAGACTAGCGGGGGTTCCCTACGAGCAGTACTTC
cdr3_aa: CASSEGRLAGVPYEQYF

v_call: TRBV6-1
clone_size: once
j_call: TRBJ2-3
d_call: .
cdr3_nt: TGTGCCAGCAGTGAGTTGCAGGGAACCACAGATACGCAGTATTTT
cdr3_aa: CASSELQGTTDTQYF

v_call: TRBV7-6
clone_size: .
j_call: TRBJ1-5
d_call: TRBD1
cdr3_nt: TGTGCCAGCAGCACGGGACAGGATTGGGGTCAGCCCCAGCATTTT
cdr3_aa: CASSTGQDWGQPQHF